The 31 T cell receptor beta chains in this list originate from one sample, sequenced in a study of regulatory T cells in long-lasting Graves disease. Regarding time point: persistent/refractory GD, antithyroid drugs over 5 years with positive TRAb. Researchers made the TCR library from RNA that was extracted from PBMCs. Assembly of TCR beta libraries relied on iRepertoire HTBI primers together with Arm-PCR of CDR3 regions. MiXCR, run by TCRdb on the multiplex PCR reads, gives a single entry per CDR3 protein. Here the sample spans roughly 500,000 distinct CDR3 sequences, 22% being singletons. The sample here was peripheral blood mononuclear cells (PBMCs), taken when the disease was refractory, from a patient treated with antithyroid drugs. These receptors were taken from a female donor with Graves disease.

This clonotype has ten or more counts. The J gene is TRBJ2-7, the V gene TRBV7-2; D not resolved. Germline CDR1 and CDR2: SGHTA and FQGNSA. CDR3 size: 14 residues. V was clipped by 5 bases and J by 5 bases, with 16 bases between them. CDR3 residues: CASSRPGLGHEQYF. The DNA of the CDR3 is TGTGCCAGCAGCCGACCGGGCCTCGGCCACGAGCAGTACTTC.

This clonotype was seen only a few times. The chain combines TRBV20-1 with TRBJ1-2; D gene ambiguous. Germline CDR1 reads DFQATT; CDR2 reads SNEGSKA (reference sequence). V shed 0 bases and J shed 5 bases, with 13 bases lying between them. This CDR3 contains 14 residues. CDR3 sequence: CSARDLAGRYGYTF. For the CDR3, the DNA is TGCAGTGCTAGAGATCTAGCCGGGCGATATGGCTACACCTTC.

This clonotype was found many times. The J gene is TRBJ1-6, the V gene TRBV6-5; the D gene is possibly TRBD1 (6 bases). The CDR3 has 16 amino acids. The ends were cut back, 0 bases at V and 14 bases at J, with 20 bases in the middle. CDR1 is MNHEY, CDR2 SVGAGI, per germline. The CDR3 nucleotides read TGTGCCAGCAGTTACTCGATTGGGGACACCGATGGGGCCCTCCACTTT. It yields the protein CASSYSIGDTDGALHF.

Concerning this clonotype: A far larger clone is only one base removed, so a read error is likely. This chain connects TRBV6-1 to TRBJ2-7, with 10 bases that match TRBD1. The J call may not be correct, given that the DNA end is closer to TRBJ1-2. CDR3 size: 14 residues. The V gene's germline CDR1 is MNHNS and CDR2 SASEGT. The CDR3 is CTSSPLGQGQGYTF. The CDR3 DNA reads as TGTACCAGCAGCCCACTGGGACAGGGGCAAGGCTACACCTTC.

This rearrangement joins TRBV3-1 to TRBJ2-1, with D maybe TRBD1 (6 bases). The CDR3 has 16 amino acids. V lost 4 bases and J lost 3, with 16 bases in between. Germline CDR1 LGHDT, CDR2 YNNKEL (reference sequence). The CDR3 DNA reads TGTGCCAGCAGCCCTAAACAGGGCCCCCTCTACAATGAGCAGTTCTTC. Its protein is CASSPKQGPLYNEQFF.

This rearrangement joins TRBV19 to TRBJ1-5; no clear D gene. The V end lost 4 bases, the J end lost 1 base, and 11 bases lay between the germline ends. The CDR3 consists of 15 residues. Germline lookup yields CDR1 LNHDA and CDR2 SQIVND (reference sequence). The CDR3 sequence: CASSRRTGSNQPQHF. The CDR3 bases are TGTGCCAGTAGTAGGCGAACGGGGAGCAATCAGCCCCAGCATTTT.

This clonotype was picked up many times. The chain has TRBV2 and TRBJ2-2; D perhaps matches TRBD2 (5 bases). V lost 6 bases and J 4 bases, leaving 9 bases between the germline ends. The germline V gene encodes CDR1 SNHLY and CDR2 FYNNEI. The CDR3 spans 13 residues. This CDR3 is CASRVTSTGELFF. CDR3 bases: TGTGCCAGCAGAGTCACTAGCACCGGGGAGCTGTTTTTT.

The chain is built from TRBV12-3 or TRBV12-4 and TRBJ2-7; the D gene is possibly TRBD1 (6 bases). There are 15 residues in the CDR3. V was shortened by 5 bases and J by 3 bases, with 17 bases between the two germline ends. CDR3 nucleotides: TGTGCCAGCAGTCCGACAGGTCTCGAAGGCTACGAGCAGTACTTC. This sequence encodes CASSPTGLEGYEQYF.

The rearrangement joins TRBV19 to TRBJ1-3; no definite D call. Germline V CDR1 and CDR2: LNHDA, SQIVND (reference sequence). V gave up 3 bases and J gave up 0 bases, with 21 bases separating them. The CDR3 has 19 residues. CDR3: CASSIGYAAGVRSGNTIYF. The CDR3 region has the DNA TGTGCCAGTAGTATCGGGTACGCGGCAGGAGTACGCTCTGGAAACACCATATATTTT.

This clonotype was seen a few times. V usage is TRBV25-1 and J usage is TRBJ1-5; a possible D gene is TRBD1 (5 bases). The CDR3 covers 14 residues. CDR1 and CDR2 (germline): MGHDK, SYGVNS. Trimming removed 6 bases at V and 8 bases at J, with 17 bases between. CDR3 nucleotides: TGTGCCAGCAGAGCGACAGATCCTTCGGAGCCCCAGCATTTT. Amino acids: CASRATDPSEPQHF.

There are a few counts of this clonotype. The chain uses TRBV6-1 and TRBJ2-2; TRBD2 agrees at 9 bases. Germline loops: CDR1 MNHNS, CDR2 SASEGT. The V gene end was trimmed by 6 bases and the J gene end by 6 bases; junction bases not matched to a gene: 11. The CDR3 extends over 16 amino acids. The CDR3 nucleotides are TGTGCCAGCAGCCCCGTAGGTAGCGGGAGTCCCGGGGAGCTGTTTTTT. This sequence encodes CASSPVGSGSPGELFF.

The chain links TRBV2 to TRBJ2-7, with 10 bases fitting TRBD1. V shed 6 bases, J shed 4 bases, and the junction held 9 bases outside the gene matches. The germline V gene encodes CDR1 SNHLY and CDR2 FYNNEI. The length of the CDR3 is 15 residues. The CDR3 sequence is CASRLHGTGVYEQYF. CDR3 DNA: TGTGCCAGCAGACTTCACGGGACAGGGGTATACGAGCAGTACTTC. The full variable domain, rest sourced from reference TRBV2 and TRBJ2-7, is EPEVTQTPSHQVTQMGQEVILRCVPISNHLYFYWYRQILGQKVEFLVSFYNNEISEKSEIFDDQFSVERPDGSNFTLKIRSTKLEDSAMYFCASRLHGTGVYEQYFGPGTRLTVT.

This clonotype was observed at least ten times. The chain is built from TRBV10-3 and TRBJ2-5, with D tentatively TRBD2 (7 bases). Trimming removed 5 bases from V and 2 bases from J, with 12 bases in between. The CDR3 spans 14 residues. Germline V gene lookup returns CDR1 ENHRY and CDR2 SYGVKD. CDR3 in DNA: TGTGCCATCAGTTCAGGGGAGGGTCAAGAGACCCAGTACTTC. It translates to CAISSGEGQETQYF.

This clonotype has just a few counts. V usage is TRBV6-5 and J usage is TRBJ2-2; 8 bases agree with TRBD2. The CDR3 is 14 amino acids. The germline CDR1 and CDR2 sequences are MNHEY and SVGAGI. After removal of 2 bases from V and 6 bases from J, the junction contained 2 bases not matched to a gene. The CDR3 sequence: CASSYERGSGELFF. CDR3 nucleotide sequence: TGTGCCAGCAGTTACGAGCGGGGGTCCGGGGAGCTGTTTTTT.

CDR3 nucleotide sequence: TGTGCCAGCCGGGGGACAGGGTTGGATGAAGCTTTCTTT. Protein product: CASRGTGLDEAFF. The rearrangement uses TRBV7-9 and TRBJ1-1; TRBD1 matches 9 bases. The CDR3 covers 13 residues. Trimming took 8 bases from V and 7 from J; bases not matched to a gene: 8. Per germline, CDR1 SEHNR and CDR2 FQNEAQ (reference sequence).

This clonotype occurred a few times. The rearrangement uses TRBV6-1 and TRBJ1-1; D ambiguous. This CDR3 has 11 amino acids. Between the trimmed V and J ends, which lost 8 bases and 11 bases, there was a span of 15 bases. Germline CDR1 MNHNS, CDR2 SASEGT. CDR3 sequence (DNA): TGTGCCAGCGCTAAGACGGAATGGGCTTTCTTT. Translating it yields CASAKTEWAFF.

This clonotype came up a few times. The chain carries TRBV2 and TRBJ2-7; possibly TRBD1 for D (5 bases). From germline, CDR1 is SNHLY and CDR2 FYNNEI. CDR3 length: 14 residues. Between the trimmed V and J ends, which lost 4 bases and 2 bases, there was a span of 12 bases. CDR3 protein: CASSVRLGAYEQYF. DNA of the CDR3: TGTGCCAGCAGTGTCCGTCTAGGGGCCTACGAGCAGTACTTC. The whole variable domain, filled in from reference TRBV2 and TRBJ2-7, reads EPEVTQTPSHQVTQMGQEVILRCVPISNHLYFYWYRQILGQKVEFLVSFYNNEISEKSEIFDDQFSVERPDGSNFTLKIRSTKLEDSAMYFCASSVRLGAYEQYFGPGTRLTVT.

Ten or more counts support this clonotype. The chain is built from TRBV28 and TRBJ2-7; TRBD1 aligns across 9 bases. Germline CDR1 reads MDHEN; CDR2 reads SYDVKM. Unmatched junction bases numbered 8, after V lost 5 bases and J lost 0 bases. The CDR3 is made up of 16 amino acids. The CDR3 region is CASSATGQGYSYEQYF. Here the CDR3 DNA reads TGTGCCAGCAGTGCCACGGGACAGGGCTACTCCTACGAGCAGTACTTC.

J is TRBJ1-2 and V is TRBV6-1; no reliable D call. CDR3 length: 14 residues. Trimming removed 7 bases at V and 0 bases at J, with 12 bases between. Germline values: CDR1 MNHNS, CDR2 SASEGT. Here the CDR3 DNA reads TGTGCCAGCAACCACGGGCCTTCTAACTATGGCTACACCTTC. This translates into CASNHGPSNYGYTF.

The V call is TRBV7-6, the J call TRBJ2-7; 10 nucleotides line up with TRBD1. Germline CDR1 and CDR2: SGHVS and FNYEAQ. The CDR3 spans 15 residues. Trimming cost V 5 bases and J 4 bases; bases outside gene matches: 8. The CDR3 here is CASSPGQGHDYEQYF. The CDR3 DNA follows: TGTGCCAGCAGCCCGGGACAGGGGCATGATTACGAGCAGTACTTC.

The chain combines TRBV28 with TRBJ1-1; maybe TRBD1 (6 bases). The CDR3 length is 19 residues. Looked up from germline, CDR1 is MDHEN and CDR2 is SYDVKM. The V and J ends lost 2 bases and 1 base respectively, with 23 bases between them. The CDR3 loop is CASSLLYLWGRGSNTEAFF. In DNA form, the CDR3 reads TGTGCCAGCAGTTTACTATATCTCTGGGGGAGGGGGTCGAACACTGAAGCTTTCTTT.

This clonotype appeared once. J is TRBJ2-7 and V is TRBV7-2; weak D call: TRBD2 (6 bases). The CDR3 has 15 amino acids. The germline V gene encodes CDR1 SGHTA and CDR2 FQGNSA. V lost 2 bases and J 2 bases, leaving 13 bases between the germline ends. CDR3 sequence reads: CASSLLGLSTYEQYF. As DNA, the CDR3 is TGTGCCAGCAGCTTACTGGGACTCTCCACCTACGAGCAGTACTTC.

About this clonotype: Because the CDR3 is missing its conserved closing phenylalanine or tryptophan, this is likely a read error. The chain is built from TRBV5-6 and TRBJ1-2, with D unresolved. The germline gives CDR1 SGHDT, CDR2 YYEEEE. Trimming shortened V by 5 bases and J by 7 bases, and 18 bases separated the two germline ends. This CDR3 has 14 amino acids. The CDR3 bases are TGTGCCAGCAGTTGGAGTCCCGGGTTCGGTGGCTACACCCTC. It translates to CASSWSPGFGGYTL.

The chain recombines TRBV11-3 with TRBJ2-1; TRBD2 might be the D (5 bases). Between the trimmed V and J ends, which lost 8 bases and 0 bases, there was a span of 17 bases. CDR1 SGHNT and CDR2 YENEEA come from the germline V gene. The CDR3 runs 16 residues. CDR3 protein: CASRRAAWSSYNEQFF. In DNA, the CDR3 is TGTGCCAGCCGCAGAGCGGCTTGGAGCTCCTACAATGAGCAGTTCTTC.

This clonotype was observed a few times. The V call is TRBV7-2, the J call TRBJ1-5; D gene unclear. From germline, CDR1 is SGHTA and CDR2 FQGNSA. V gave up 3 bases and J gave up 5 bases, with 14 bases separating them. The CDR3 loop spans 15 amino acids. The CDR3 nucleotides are TGTGCCAGCAGCTTCCTTTCCCAGCCAGATCAGCCCCAGCATTTT. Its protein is CASSFLSQPDQPQHF.

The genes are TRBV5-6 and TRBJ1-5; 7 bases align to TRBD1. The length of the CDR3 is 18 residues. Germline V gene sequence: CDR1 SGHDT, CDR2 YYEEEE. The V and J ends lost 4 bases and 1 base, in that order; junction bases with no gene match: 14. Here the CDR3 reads CASSQLKRGQMSNQPQHF. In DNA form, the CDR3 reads TGTGCCAGCAGCCAGCTCAAACGGGGACAGATGAGCAATCAGCCCCAGCATTTT.

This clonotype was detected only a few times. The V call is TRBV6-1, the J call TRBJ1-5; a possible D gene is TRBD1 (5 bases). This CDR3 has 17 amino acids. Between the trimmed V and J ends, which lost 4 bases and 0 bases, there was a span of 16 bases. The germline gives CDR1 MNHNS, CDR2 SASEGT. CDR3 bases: TGTGCCAGCAGTGGGGGACTCCTAATTAATAGCAATCAGCCCCAGCATTTT. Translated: CASSGGLLINSNQPQHF.

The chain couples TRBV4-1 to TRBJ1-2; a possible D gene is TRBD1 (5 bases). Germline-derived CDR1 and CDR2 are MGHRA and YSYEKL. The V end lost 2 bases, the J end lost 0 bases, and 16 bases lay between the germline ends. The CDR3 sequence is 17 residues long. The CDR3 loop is CASSQLWRGEPNYGYTF. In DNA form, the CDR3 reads TGCGCCAGCAGCCAATTATGGAGGGGTGAACCTAACTATGGCTACACCTTC.

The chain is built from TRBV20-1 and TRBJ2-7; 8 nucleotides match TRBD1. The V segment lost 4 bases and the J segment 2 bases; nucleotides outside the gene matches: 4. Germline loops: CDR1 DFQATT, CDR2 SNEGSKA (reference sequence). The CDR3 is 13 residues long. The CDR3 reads CSAIRDRTYEQYF. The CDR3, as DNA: TGCAGTGCTATTCGGGACAGGACCTACGAGCAGTACTTC.

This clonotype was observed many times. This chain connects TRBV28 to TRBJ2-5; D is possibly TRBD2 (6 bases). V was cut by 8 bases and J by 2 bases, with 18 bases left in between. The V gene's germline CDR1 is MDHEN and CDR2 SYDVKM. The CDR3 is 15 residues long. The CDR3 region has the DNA TGTGCCAGCCGCCCACCGGGCGGGAAGCAAGAGACCCAGTACTTC. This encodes CASRPPGGKQETQYF.

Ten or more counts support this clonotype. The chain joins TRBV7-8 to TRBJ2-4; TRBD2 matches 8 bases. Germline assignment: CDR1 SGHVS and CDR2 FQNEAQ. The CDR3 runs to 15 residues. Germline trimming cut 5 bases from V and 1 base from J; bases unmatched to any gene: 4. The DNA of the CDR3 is TGTGCCAGCAGCGCCAAGCGGGGGGCCAAAAACATTCAGTACTTC. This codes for CASSAKRGAKNIQYF.